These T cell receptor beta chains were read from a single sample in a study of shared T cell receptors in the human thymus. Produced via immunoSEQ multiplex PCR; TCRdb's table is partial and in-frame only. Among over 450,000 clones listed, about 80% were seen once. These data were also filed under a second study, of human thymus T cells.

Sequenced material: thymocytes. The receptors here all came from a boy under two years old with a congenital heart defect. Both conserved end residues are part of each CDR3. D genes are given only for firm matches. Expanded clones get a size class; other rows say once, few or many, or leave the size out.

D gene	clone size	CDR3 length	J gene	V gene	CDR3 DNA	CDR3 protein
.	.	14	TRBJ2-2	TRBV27	TGTGCCAGCAACAGGGACCACCACCCCGGGGAGCTGTTTTTT	CASNRDHHPGELFF
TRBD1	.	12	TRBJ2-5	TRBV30	TGTGCCTGGACAGGGGGCAGGGAGACCCAGTACTTC	CAWTGGRETQYF
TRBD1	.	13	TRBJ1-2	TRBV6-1	TGTGCCAGCAGGCGACAGGGTTACTATGGCTACACCTTC	CASRRQGYYGYTF
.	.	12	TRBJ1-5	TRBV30	TGTGCCTGGAGAAAGGATGGGGCGCCCCAGCATTTT	CAWRKDGAPQHF
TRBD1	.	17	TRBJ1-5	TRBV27	TGTGCCAGCAGTTTAGCCCCACAGGGGGCGAGCAATCAGCCCCAGCATTTT	CASSLAPQGASNQPQHF
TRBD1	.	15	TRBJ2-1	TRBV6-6	TGTGCCAGCAGGCCAACAGGGGAAATCTACAATGAGCAGTTCTTC	CASRPTGEIYNEQFF
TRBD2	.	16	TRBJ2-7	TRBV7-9	TGTGCCAGCAGCTTAGATGGGACTAAGAGCTCCTACGAGCAGTACTTC	CASSLDGTKSSYEQYF
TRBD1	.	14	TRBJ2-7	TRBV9	TGTGCCAGCAGCCCATCCGACAGGGACCACGAGCAGTACTTC	CASSPSDRDHEQYF
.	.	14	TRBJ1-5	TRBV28	TGTGCCAGCAGCCCGAAGGGGTTCAATCAGGCCCAGCATTTT	CASSPKGFNQAQHF
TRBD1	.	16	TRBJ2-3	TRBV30	TGTGCCTGGGGAATCCGGGACAGGGTTAGCACAGATACGCAGTATTTT	CAWGIRDRVSTDTQYF
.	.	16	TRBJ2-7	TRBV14	TGTGCCAGCAGCCACCTCCCTGGCGAGCGGCTTTACGAGCAGTACTTC	CASSHLPGERLYEQYF
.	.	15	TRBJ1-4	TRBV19	TGTGCCAGTAGTAAGGCCTCAGGGGCACGGGAAAAACTGTTTTTT	CASSKASGAREKLFF
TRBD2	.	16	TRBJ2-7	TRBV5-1	TGCGCCAGCAGCTTGGAACTAGCGGGAGGGGAATACGAGCAGTACTTC	CASSLELAGGEYEQYF
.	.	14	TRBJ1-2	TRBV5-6	TGTGCCAGCAGCACGAACAGGGCCGACTATGGCTACACCTTC	CASSTNRADYGYTF
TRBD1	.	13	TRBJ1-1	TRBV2	TGTGCCAGCAGTGTTACAGGGGGCACTGAAGCTTTCTTT	CASSVTGGTEAFF
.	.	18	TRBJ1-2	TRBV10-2	TGCGCCAGCAGTGGCCAACCCCGACCTCGGGGGGGTCGCGGCGGCTACACCTTC	CASSGQPRPRGGRGGYTF
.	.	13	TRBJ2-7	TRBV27	TGTGCCAGCAGTTTGGGCCTCAACGACGAGCAGTACTTC	CASSLGLNDEQYF
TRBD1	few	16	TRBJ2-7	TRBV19	TGTGCCAGTAGTACGACCCGGGACAGGAGCTCCTACGAGCAGTACTTC	CASSTTRDRSSYEQYF
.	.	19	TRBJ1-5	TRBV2	TGTGCCAGCAGAGCACACCGGGACACCCAGCCCTATAGCAATCAGCCCCAGCATTTT	CASRAHRDTQPYSNQPQHF
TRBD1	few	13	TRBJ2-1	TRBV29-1	TGCAGCTTTGCCGGGACAGGGGGGTCTGGGCAGTTCTTC	CSFAGTGGSGQFF
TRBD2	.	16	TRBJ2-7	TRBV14	TGTGCCAGCAGCCAAGATGTGGGGACTAGCGACTACGAGCAGTACTTC	CASSQDVGTSDYEQYF
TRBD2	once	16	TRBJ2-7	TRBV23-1	TGCGCCAGCAGTCAATTTGGTCCTAGCGGGGGCTGGGAGCAGTACTTC	CASSQFGPSGGWEQYF
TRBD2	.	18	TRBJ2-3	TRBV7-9	TGTGCCAGCAGCCCGGGTGCTAGCGGGAGCGAAGGCACAGATACGCAGTATTTT	CASSPGASGSEGTDTQYF
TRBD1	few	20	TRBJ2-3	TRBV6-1	TGTGCCAGCAGTGAAGGGGCCGGGACAGGAATCTTTACTAGCACAGATACGCAGTATTTT	CASSEGAGTGIFTSTDTQYF
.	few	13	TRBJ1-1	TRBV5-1	TGCGCCAGCTCCGCGGGCGGAGCCAAGTTGTCTTTCTTT	CASSAGGAKLSFF
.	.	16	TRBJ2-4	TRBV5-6	TGTGCCAGCAGCGCGGGGACGGGGTTAACCAAAAACATTCAGTACTTC	CASSAGTGLTKNIQYF
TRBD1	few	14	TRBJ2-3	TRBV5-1	TGCGCCAGCAGCCGGACAGGGGCCACAGATACGCAGTATTTT	CASSRTGATDTQYF
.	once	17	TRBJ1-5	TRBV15	TGTGCCACCAGCAGAGCGCGGACGTCCGGGGGCAATCAGCCCCAGCATTTT	CATSRARTSGGNQPQHF
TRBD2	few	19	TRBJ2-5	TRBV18	TGTGCCAGCTCACCCGAACCTCTGACTAGCGGGGTACATGGGGAGACCCAGTACTTC	CASSPEPLTSGVHGETQYF
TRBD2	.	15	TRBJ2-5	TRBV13	TGTGCCAGCAGCCCCCGACTAGCAGTTGGGAAGACCCAGTACTTC	CASSPRLAVGKTQYF
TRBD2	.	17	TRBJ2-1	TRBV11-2	TGTGCCAGCAGCGCCCGGAGGACTAGCGGAGCCCGAAATGAGCAGTTCTTC	CASSARRTSGARNEQFF
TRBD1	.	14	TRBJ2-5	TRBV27	TGTGCCAGCGGGCCTGGACAGGGTGGGCAGACCCAGTACTTC	CASGPGQGGQTQYF
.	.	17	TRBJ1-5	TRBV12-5	TGTGCTAGTGGTTTGGTACTAAAGACAGGACGGAATCAGCCCCAGCATTTT	CASGLVLKTGRNQPQHF
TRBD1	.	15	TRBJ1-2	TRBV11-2	TGTGCCAGCAGCATAACTCAGGGGGACGACTATGGCTACACCTTC	CASSITQGDDYGYTF
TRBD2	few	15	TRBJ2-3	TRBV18	TGTGCCAGCTCACCCATAGCGGGAGGCACAGATACGCAGTATTTT	CASSPIAGGTDTQYF
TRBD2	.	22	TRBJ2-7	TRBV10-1	TGCGCCAGCAGTGGTGCCCTAAGAGGCCGGGACGTTGGAGCGGGAGGATATTACGAGCAGTACTTC	CASSGALRGRDVGAGGYYEQYF
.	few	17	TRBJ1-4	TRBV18	TGTGCCAGCTCACCCCATCCTACGGGGGGTGTTAATGAAAAACTGTTTTTT	CASSPHPTGGVNEKLFF
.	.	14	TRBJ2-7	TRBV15	TGTGCCACCAGCAAGAGGGTGGAATCCTACGAGCAGTACTTC	CATSKRVESYEQYF
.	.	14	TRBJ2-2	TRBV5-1	TGCGCCAGCAGCTCCCTACCCGACACCGGGGAGCTGTTTTTT	CASSSLPDTGELFF
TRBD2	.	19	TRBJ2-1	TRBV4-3	TGCGCCAGCAGCCTTGGGGCCCCGCACGGAGTAGCGGGAGGAGAGCAGCAGTTCTTC	CASSLGAPHGVAGGEQQFF
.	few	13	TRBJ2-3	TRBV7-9	TGTGCCAGCGGGGACTTCACCACAGATACGCAGTATTTT	CASGDFTTDTQYF
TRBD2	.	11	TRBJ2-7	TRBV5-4	TGTGCCAGCACGGGGGGTAACGAGCAGTACTTC	CASTGGNEQYF
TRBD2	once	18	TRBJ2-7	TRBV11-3	TGTGCCAGCAGCTCCCCACCCGGGACTAGCGGGAGGCTCTACGAGCAGTACTTC	CASSSPPGTSGRLYEQYF
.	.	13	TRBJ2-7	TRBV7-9	TGTGCCAGCAGCTTAGCGCAGGGCAACGAGCAGTACTTC	CASSLAQGNEQYF
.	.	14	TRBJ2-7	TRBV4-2	TGTGCCAGCAGCCGCCGGGACAACTCCTACGAGCAGTACTTC	CASSRRDNSYEQYF
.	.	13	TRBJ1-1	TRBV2	TGTGCCAGCAGGGTGGCAGTGAACACTGAAGCTTTCTTT	CASRVAVNTEAFF
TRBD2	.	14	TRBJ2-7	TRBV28	TGTGCCAGCAGTGGGCTAGCGGCCGCCTACGAGCAGTACTTC	CASSGLAAAYEQYF
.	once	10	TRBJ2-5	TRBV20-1	TGCAGTGCTAGGGCCGAGACCCAGTACTTC	CSARAETQYF
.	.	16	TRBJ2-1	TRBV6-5	TGTGCCAGCAGTTACTCGATCGTCACTGAGATGGATGAGCAGTTCTTC	CASSYSIVTEMDEQFF
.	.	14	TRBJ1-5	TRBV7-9	TGTGCCAGCAGCAGTCAGGGTCCCAATCAGCCCCAGCATTTT	CASSSQGPNQPQHF
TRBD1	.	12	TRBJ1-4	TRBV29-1	TGCAGCGTTGTAGGACAGGGTGAAAAACTGTTTTTT	CSVVGQGEKLFF
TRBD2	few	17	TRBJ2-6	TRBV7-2	TGTGCCAGCAGCCCTACCGGGAGGGGGGCCGGGGCCAACGTCCTGACTTTC	CASSPTGRGAGANVLTF
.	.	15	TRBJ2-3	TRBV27	TGTGCCAGCAGCCTCGGGACTTTTCATTCAGATACGCAGTATTTT	CASSLGTFHSDTQYF
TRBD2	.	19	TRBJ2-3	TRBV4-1	TGCGCCAGCAGCCCTCCGGGACTAGCGGGAGGTGGGGGAACAGATACGCAGTATTTT	CASSPPGLAGGGGTDTQYF
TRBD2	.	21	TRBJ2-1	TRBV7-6	TGTGCCAGCAGCTTAGCGAGGACTAGCGGGAGTTACCCTGGGGACTACAATGAGCAGTTCTTC	CASSLARTSGSYPGDYNEQFF